The 27 T cell receptor beta chains listed next were all sequenced from one sample in a study of CD8+ T cells in alopecia areata. Treatment reported: oral pan-JAK inhibitor, 5-10 mg twice daily. The sequencing template was cDNA reverse transcribed from extracted RNA. Produced via immunoSEQ multiplex PCR; TCRdb's table is partial and in-frame only. The table lists about 140,000 clones, around 87% of them singletons. This specimen was CD8+ T cells sorted from blood, taken at week 4, from a patient treated with tofacitinib. These receptor sequences come from a human donor with alopecia areata.

This clone was recorded once. The gene calls are TRBV27 and TRBJ2-3; 10 nucleotides agree with TRBD1. In germline, CDR1 is MNHEY, CDR2 SMNVEV (reference sequence). This CDR3 region has 13 residues. Germline trimming cut 4 bases from V and 12 bases from J; bases unmatched to any gene: 7. CDR3 in DNA: TGTGCCAGCAGTTCCGACAGGGGGCCGGCACAGTATTTT. Translating gives CASSSDRGPAQYF.

This clone came up a few times. The chain has TRBV19 and TRBJ2-7; 7 bases line up with TRBD1. J gave up 2 bases and V 5 bases, and 12 bases lay outside the gene matches. The CDR3 contains 16 residues. Germline V gene data show CDR1 as LNHDA and CDR2 as SQIVND (reference sequence). CDR3 region: CASSPSRGTEPYEQYF. In DNA form, the CDR3 reads TGTGCCAGTAGTCCTTCCCGAGGGACAGAGCCCTACGAGCAGTACTTC.

This chain joins TRBV7-6 and TRBJ2-2, with TRBD2 identical over 9 bases. After removal of 5 bases from V and 4 bases from J, the junction contained 8 bases not matched to a gene. The CDR3 extends over 16 amino acids. The V gene's germline CDR1 is SGHVS and CDR2 FNYEAQ. CDR3 in DNA: TGTGCCAGCAGCCAGGGGGAAGCGGGAGGCACCGGGGAGCTGTTTTTT. Protein product: CASSQGEAGGTGELFF.

This clone was counted only a few times. The V call is TRBV29-1, the J call TRBJ2-1; D perhaps matches TRBD2 (7 bases). CDR3 length: 18 residues. V lost 2 bases and J lost 4, with 24 bases in between. CDR1 and CDR2 from the germline V gene are SQVTM and ANQGSEA. The CDR3 protein is CSVERAQGGRGEYNEQFF. The CDR3 DNA is TGCAGCGTTGAAAGGGCCCAAGGAGGGAGGGGGGAATACAATGAGCAGTTCTTC.

The chain uses TRBV18 and TRBJ1-1, with D maybe TRBD1 (5 bases). Germline CDR1 reads KGHSH; CDR2 reads LQKENI. There are 18 residues in the CDR3. V shed 5 bases and J shed 0 bases, with 22 bases lying between them. The CDR3 DNA reads as TGTGCCAGCTCAGGGGCCTTATGGAACGACCCCATGAACACTGAAGCTTTCTTT. It translates to CASSGALWNDPMNTEAFF.

This rearrangement joins TRBV10-3 to TRBJ2-1; no reliable D call. The ends were cut back, 8 bases at V and 3 bases at J, with 8 bases in the middle. Germline CDR1 ENHRY, CDR2 SYGVKD. The CDR3 is 12 residues long. CDR3: CAIGGIYNEQFF. CDR3 nucleotides: TGTGCCATCGGCGGCATCTACAATGAGCAGTTCTTC.

V usage is TRBV25-1 and J usage is TRBJ2-7; D gene unclear. CDR1 MGHDK and CDR2 SYGVNS come from the germline V gene. This CDR3 is 15 amino acids long. Trimming stripped 4 bases from V and 2 bases from J, with 15 bases between. The CDR3 nucleotides are TGTGCCAGCAGTGGGCGCGCCAACCCACCCTACGAGCAGTACTTC. Translating gives CASSGRANPPYEQYF.

A single count supports this clone. The chain employs TRBV11-2 and TRBJ2-1; D is undetermined. Germline values: CDR1 SGHAT, CDR2 FQNNGV. Trimming shortened V by 2 bases and J by 6 bases, and 14 bases separated the two germline ends. This CDR3 is 15 amino acids long. The CDR3 loop reads CASSLSPSYFNEQFF. DNA for the CDR3: TGTGCCAGCAGCTTATCCCCTAGTTACTTCAATGAGCAGTTCTTC. The complete variable domain, with remaining parts taken from reference TRBV11-2 and TRBJ2-1, reads EAGVAQSPRYKIIEKRQSVAFWCNPISGHATLYWYQQILGQGPKLLIQFQNNGVVDDSQLPKDRFSAERLKGVDSTLKIQPAKLEDSAVYLCASSLSPSYFNEQFFGPGTRLTVL.

This chain uses TRBV5-4 with TRBJ1-2, with a tentative D call TRBD1 (5 bases). Germline lookup yields CDR1 SGHNT and CDR2 YYREEE (reference sequence). V lost 3 bases to trimming and J lost 2 bases, with 11 bases between them. The CDR3 sequence is 14 residues long. The CDR3 here is CASSSWEGNYGYTF. The DNA for the CDR3 is TGTGCCAGCAGCTCTTGGGAGGGGAACTATGGCTACACCTTC.

J is TRBJ2-7 and V is TRBV9, with 7 nucleotides matching TRBD1. CDR1 is SGDLS and CDR2 is YYNGEE in the germline V gene. The V and J ends lost 3 bases and 6 bases, in that order; junction bases with no gene match: 6. The CDR3 is 13 amino acids. The CDR3: CASSARGLREQYF. DNA of the CDR3: TGTGCCAGCAGCGCGAGGGGGCTCCGCGAGCAGTACTTC.

The chain's CDR3 is CASSVGNSYEQYF. CDR3 nucleotides: TGTGCCAGCAGCGTCGGCAACAGCTACGAGCAGTACTTC. This chain links TRBV5-6 with TRBJ2-7; D is undetermined. Germline V gene data show CDR1 as SGHDT and CDR2 as YYEEEE. This CDR3 spans 13 amino acids. The ends were cut back, 4 bases at V and 3 bases at J, with 11 bases in the middle.

J is TRBJ2-7 and V is TRBV6-1, with unresolved D. Germline CDR1 and CDR2: MNHNS and SASEGT. The V and J ends lost 2 bases and 4 bases respectively, with 9 bases between them. The CDR3 loop spans 13 amino acids. The CDR3 protein is CASSEWAEYEQYF. In nucleotides, the CDR3 is TGTGCCAGCAGTGAATGGGCAGAGTACGAGCAGTACTTC.

The rearrangement uses TRBV11-2 and TRBJ2-1; D might be TRBD2 (6 bases). The CDR3 extends over 19 amino acids. V lost 2 bases and J 0 bases, leaving 20 bases between the germline ends. Germline CDR1 and CDR2: SGHAT and FQNNGV. As DNA, the CDR3 is TGTGCCAGCAGCTTATCCCCCCATGGGCGGGATAGCTCCTACAATGAGCAGTTCTTC. Translation gives CASSLSPHGRDSSYNEQFF.

V gene TRBV5-6 combines with J gene TRBJ2-1; no definite D call. V was pared by 3 bases and J by 3 bases, with 4 bases between. CDR1 is SGHDT, CDR2 YYEEEE, per germline. This CDR3 is 12 amino acids long. The CDR3 DNA follows: TGTGCCAGCAGCTACCGCTACAATGAGCAGTTCTTC. This codes for CASSYRYNEQFF. Full variable domain (missing parts from reference TRBV5-6 and TRBJ2-1): DAGVTQSPTHLIKTRGQQVTLRCSPKSGHDTVSWYQQALGQGPQFIFQYYEEEERQRGNFPDRFSGHQFPNYSSELNVNALLLGDSALYLCASSYRYNEQFFGPGTRLTVL.

On this clone itself: Other nucleotide sequences from this sample produce the same CDR3. The chain is built from TRBV2 and TRBJ2-1; D is undetermined. Germline V gene lookup returns CDR1 SNHLY and CDR2 FYNNEI. This CDR3 has 13 amino acids. Trimming took 3 bases from V and 0 from J, leaving 3 bases between them. CDR3 in DNA: TGTGCCAGCAGTGATCTCTCCTACAATGAGCAGTTCTTC. Translation gives CASSDLSYNEQFF.

The rearrangement links TRBV7-9 to TRBJ2-7; the match to TRBD1 covers 7 bases. After removal of 7 bases from V and 4 bases from J, the junction contained 4 bases not matched to a gene. This CDR3 is 12 amino acids long. Germline assignment: CDR1 SEHNR and CDR2 FQNEAQ (reference sequence). CDR3 sequence (DNA): TGTGCCAGCACGAAACAGGGGTACGAGCAGTACTTC. Protein: CASTKQGYEQYF.

The chain employs TRBV27 and TRBJ2-7, with D tentatively TRBD1 (5 bases). V was pared by 6 bases and J by 0 bases, with 15 bases between. Germline-derived CDR1 and CDR2 are MNHEY and SMNVEV (reference sequence). This CDR3 region has 15 residues. The CDR3 DNA follows: TGTGCCAGCAGGGCGGACATCGAGAGCTCCTACGAGCAGTACTTC. Translated, it gives CASRADIESSYEQYF.

The DNA of the CDR3 is TGCAGCGTTGACCGATCCGGGACGGCGAGCACAGATACGCAGTATTTT. Residues: CSVDRSGTASTDTQYF. This chain links TRBV29-1 with TRBJ2-3; the D gene could be TRBD1 or TRBD2 (5 bases each). The CDR3 sequence is 16 residues long. Germline V gene sequence: CDR1 SQVTM, CDR2 ANQGSEA. V was clipped by 3 bases and J by 0 bases, with 16 bases between them.

There are many counts of this clone. The rearrangement joins TRBV6-4 to TRBJ2-3; tentatively, D is TRBD2 (6 bases). The V gene's germline CDR1 is MRHNA and CDR2 SNTAGT. Trimming took 0 bases from V and 3 from J, leaving 10 bases between them. The CDR3 extends over 15 amino acids. This chain's CDR3 is CASSDSTSPTDTQYF. CDR3 sequence (DNA): TGTGCCAGCAGTGACTCTACTAGCCCAACAGATACGCAGTATTTT.

This chain connects TRBV10-3 to TRBJ2-7; maybe TRBD2 (6 bases). The germline V and J ends were trimmed by 4 bases and 6 bases, with 19 bases remaining between them. Germline CDR1 reads ENHRY; CDR2 reads SYGVKD. CDR3 length equals 15 residues. Here the CDR3 reads CAISGGDDLLGEQYF. Here the CDR3 DNA reads TGTGCCATCAGTGGGGGGGATGACTTGTTGGGCGAGCAGTACTTC.

This chain uses TRBV11-2 with TRBJ1-2, with D possibly TRBD1 on 5 matching bases. Trimming left V 5 bases short and J 9 bases short, with 16 bases between. CDR1 is SGHAT and CDR2 is FQNNGV in the germline V gene. This CDR3 has 13 amino acids. The CDR3 bases are TGTGCCAGCAGCCCTCCGGGGGTTGATCGCTACACCTTC. It translates to CASSPPGVDRYTF.

A word on this clone: Because the CDR3's place on the DNA is in doubt, the DNA is left out and the CDR3 is given as listed by TCRdb. This chain connects TRBV6-1 to TRBJ1-5. Germline loops: CDR1 MNHNS, CDR2 SASEGT. The CDR3 has 15 amino acids, counting both end residues. Here the CDR3 reads CACRAFLRANQPQHF.

The rearrangement links TRBV19 to TRBJ2-5; 7 nucleotides line up with TRBD2. This CDR3 region has 15 residues. The V and J ends lost 4 bases and 4 bases, in that order; junction bases with no gene match: 9. Germline V gene data show CDR1 as LNHDA and CDR2 as SQIVND (reference sequence). The CDR3 sequence: CASSSRASGRETQYF. The CDR3 coding sequence is TGTGCCAGTAGTAGTCGGGCTAGCGGACGAGAGACCCAGTACTTC.

The V and J genes are TRBV7-2 and TRBJ2-1, with 7 bases matching TRBD2. The length of the CDR3 is 13 residues. The germline V gene has CDR1 SGHTA and CDR2 FQGNSA. The V and J ends lost 3 bases and 10 bases, in that order; junction bases with no gene match: 6. In DNA form, the CDR3 reads TGTGCCAGCAGCTTTGCGGGAGTAGGCGAGCAGTTCTTC. This translates into CASSFAGVGEQFF.

This clone was detected only a few times. The J gene is TRBJ2-5, the V gene TRBV29-1; D call uncertain. The CDR3 contains 14 residues. V lost 3 bases to trimming and J lost 0 bases, with 11 bases between them. Germline V gene data show CDR1 as SQVTM and CDR2 as ANQGSEA. The CDR3 protein is CSVDDTQYQETQYF. Written as DNA, the CDR3 is TGCAGCGTTGATGATACTCAGTACCAAGAGACCCAGTACTTC. Complete variable domain (other parts from reference TRBV29-1 and TRBJ2-5): SAVISQKPSRDICQRGTSLTIQCQVDSQVTMMFWYRQQPGQSLTLIATANQGSEATYESGFVIDKFPISRPNLTFSTLTVSNMSPEDSSIYLCSVDDTQYQETQYFGPGTRLLVL.

V and J are TRBV29-1 and TRBJ2-7, with D hard to call. The CDR3 covers 12 residues. V shed 2 bases and J shed 7 bases, with 12 bases lying between them. Germline V CDR1 and CDR2: SQVTM, ANQGSEA. CDR3 coding DNA: TGCAGCGTTGAAAGACCCGGAAAGGAGCAGTACTTC. This encodes CSVERPGKEQYF.

In DNA, the CDR3 is TGTGCCAGCAGTGGAGAAGGGCTCGCTAATCAGCCCCAGCATTTT. This encodes CASSGEGLANQPQHF. The chain links TRBV2 to TRBJ1-5, with unresolved D. This CDR3 spans 15 amino acids. Trimming removed 4 bases at V and 4 bases at J, with 14 bases between. Per the germline V gene, CDR1 is SNHLY and CDR2 is FYNNEI.